This TCR beta chain originates from a study of beta chain features in type 1 diabetes (dated by TCRdb to between 2018 and 2020). About the study as a whole: No differences in mean age, gender distribution, total cell number or subset yield were found between patients and healthy donors. A total of about 100 million sorted cells were examined across all samples, and RNA yield correlated strongly with the number of cells per subset. In the study, TCRB repertoires of sorted circulating CD4+ T cell subsets from recently diagnosed type 1 diabetes patients were compared with those of matched healthy donors. Regulatory and stem cell-like memory subsets were isolated from only 8 patients and about eight healthy donors, whereas naive and central memory subsets came from all 30 or so donors.

Overall study results and their limits: Shorter templates might have been favored by PCR, but patient and control samples were amplified and corrected together, so both groups would have been affected equally by any skew. Because cDNA rather than genomic DNA was sequenced, highly expressing activated cells could have been over-represented, although no difference in activation and CD3 levels was found between groups. Naive, central memory and regulatory TCRB repertoires appeared to be more similar among patients than among healthy donors. Type 1 diabetes patients showed a moderate but significant shortening of TCRB CDR3 length in all four CD4+ subsets. HLA sub-analyses involved small numbers of individuals, so any influence of HLA type on TCRB rearrangement remained unresolved. Fewer insertions and more nucleotide deletions at VDJ recombination sites were observed in patients with type 1 diabetes, implying thymic rearrangement abnormalities.

Deletion took 1 base off V and 4 bases off J, with a span of 11 bases between the germline ends. CDR1 and CDR2 (SGHAT, FQNNGV) derive from the germline V gene. From its cysteine to its phenylalanine, the CDR3 spans 14 amino acids. Of all the DNA, just the CDR3 is kept, 42 bases in frame from base 1. All of the isolated RNA was reverse transcribed with the High Capacity cDNA Reverse Transcription Kit, so expressed TCRB transcripts were sequenced. Deep immunoSEQ sequencing was performed on naive, central memory and regulatory T cell samples, with an average of roughly 4 million total reads per sample. Sorted cells were lysed in RLT buffer, and RNA was extracted using DNase-treated RNeasy Micro or Mini kits according to cell number. Each cell subset was processed on its own to prevent cross-contamination, while patient and healthy donor samples were processed together. The immunoSEQ multiplex PCR was used to amplify TCRB sequences from cDNA, generating 87-bp fragments that spanned the CDR3 region. Amplicons were sequenced on the Illumina HiSeq platform. Processing in the source paper ran as follows. Synthetic template baselines were used to correct PCR bias computationally, reads within Hamming distance 2 were collapsed, and singletons that could not be merged were discarded. By aligning reads against IMGT, V, D and J genes, CDR3 length, and insertions or deletions at six rearrangement sites were assigned. Within each subset, clonotype counts were normalized to the number of sorted cells before true diversity and Gini coefficients were calculated with the tcR R package. Repertoire sharing was quantified using the overlap coefficient calculated on TCRB nucleotide sequences. In its TCRdb copy, this immuneACCESS table keeps in-frame sequences only and misses some clones. Where compared with another copy, unresolved V genes explain less than half of these, and the others have no known cause. V and J calls and clone size are as listed in that table; D and trimming were resolved from the DNA. Here the sample has 400,000 or so clones; about 10% occur a single time. The ten largest clonotypes hold less than 0.65% of the sample.

A single peripheral blood draw of around 120 mL on average was collected from each donor into heparinised tubes. A BD FACSAria II was used to sort naive, central memory, regulatory and stem cell-like memory CD4+ T cells with a panel that included CD45RO, CCR7, CD25, CD127, CD95 and CD27. Every sorted population had a purity above 95%. PBMCs were isolated immediately by Lymphoprep density gradient centrifugation and stained directly without culture. So that batch effects would be minimized, each experiment stained and sorted samples in pairs, pairing one healthy donor with one patient. To note about this clone: Its specific antigen is unknown. No clone much larger than this one lies a single base away; base qualities are absent.

The specimen was central memory CD4+ T cells from blood. This clonotype originated in a man in his thirties or forties with type 1 diabetes. The chain links TRBV11-2 with TRBJ2-7; no D gene call is confident. The nucleotides are TGTGCCAGCAGCTTAGGACATAAGGTATACGAGCAGTACTTC. This encodes CASSLGHKVYEQYF.